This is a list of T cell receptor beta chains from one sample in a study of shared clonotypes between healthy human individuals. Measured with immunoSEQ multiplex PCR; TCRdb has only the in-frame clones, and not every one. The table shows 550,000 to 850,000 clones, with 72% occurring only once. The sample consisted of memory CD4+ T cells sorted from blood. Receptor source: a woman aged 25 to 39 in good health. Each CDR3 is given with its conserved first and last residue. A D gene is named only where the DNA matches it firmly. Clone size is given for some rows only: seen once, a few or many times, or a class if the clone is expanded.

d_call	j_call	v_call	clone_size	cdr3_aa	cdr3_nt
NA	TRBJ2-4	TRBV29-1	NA	CSGRADLTDIQYF	TGCAGCGGCCGGGCGGACCTTACGGACATTCAGTACTTC
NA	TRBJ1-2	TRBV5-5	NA	CASSSAGYGYTF	TGTGCCAGCAGCTCGGCCGGCTATGGCTACACCTTC
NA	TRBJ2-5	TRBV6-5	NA	CASRGLTLETQYF	TGTGCCAGCAGGGGACTTACTCTAGAGACCCAGTACTTC
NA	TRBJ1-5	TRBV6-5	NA	CASSFETPRGQPQHF	TGTGCCAGCAGTTTCGAAACTCCCCGCGGTCAGCCCCAGCATTTT
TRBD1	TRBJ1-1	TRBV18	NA	CASSPGQGSTEAFF	TGTGCCAGCTCACCGGGACAGGGGAGCACTGAAGCTTTCTTT
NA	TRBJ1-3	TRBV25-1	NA	CASSESVPRNTIYF	TGTGCCAGCAGTGAATCGGTTCCCAGGAACACCATATATTTT
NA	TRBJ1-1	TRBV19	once	CASSISPRGGTEAFF	TGTGCCAGTAGTATATCTCCTAGGGGGGGCACTGAAGCTTTCTTT
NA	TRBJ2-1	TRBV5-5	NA	CASSLDPVSSYNEQFF	TGTGCCAGCAGCTTGGACCCCGTTAGCTCCTACAATGAGCAGTTCTTC
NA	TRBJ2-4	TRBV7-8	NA	CASSSELAKNIQYF	TGTGCCAGCAGCTCTGAGTTAGCCAAAAACATTCAGTACTTC
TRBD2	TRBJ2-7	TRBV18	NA	CASSTGLVGYEQYF	TGTGCCAGCTCAACCGGACTAGTCGGCTACGAGCAGTACTTC
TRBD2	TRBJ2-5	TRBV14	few	CASSPPASGSYETQYF	TGTGCCAGCAGCCCCCCCGCTAGCGGGAGTTATGAGACCCAGTACTTC
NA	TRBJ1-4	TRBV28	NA	CASMMGLDSSHNEKLFF	TGTGCCAGCATGATGGGACTTGATTCGTCGCATAATGAAAAACTGTTTTTT
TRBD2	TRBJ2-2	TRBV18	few	CASSPREMVELFF	TGTGCCAGCTCACCGCGGGAGATGGTGGAGCTGTTTTTT
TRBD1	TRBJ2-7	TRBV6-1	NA	CASGTGTGSSYEQYF	TGTGCCAGCGGGACCGGGACAGGGAGCTCCTACGAGCAGTACTTC
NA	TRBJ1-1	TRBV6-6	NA	CASSYSQFVAEAFF	TGTGCCAGCAGTTATTCGCAGTTCGTAGCTGAAGCTTTCTTT
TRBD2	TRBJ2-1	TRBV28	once	CASSPSPGRARVGQFF	TGTGCCAGCAGTCCCTCCCCCGGGAGGGCACGGGTTGGGCAGTTCTTC
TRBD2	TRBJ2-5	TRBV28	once	CASSFQPGTSGGKETQYF	TGTGCCAGCAGTTTCCAACCCGGGACTAGCGGAGGGAAAGAGACCCAGTACTTC
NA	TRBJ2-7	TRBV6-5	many	CAVRASSYEQYF	TGTGCCGTTCGGGCGAGCTCCTACGAGCAGTACTTC
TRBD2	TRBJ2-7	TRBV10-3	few	CAIKERELYEQYF	TGTGCCATCAAGGAGCGGGAGCTCTACGAGCAGTACTTC
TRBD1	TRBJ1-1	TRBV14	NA	CASSRDRATEAFF	TGTGCCAGCAGCCGGGACAGGGCAACTGAAGCTTTCTTT
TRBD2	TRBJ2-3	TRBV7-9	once	CASSSALASGREDTQYF	TGTGCCAGCAGCTCCGCCCTCGCTAGCGGGAGGGAAGATACGCAGTATTTT
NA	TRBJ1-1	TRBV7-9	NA	CASSSWIGGAFF	TGTGCCAGCAGCTCCTGGATTGGGGGAGCTTTCTTT
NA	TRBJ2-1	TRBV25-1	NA	CASSESVASNEQFF	TGTGCCAGCAGTGAATCGGTGGCATCCAATGAGCAGTTCTTC